A selection of T cell receptor beta chains follows, all from one sample in a study of blood T cell repertoires in COVID-19. Method: immunoSEQ multiplex PCR; TCRdb's copy keeps in-frame clones and lacks some. Here the sample spans some 44,000 clones, around nine tenths being singletons. The sequenced sample was peripheral blood. The receptors here all came from a human donor in a cohort sampled during active COVID-19. Both conserved end residues are part of each CDR3. The D gene is left open where the match is weak. Size values are once, few and many counts, or a class for expanded clones, and some rows have none.

j_call	d_call	clone_size	v_call	cdr3_nt	cdr3_aa
TRBJ2-1	-	-	TRBV5-6	TGTGCCAGCAGCTTTTTCGGGGGCTCCTACAATGAGCAGTTCTTC	CASSFFGGSYNEQFF
TRBJ2-7	-	once	TRBV2	TGTGCCAGCAGTGAAGCCCGAACAGGGTTGGAGCAGTACTTC	CASSEARTGLEQYF
TRBJ1-4	-	-	TRBV2	TGTGCCAGCAGTGAAACGGGGGGCACTAATGAAAAACTGTTTTTT	CASSETGGTNEKLFF
TRBJ2-5	-	-	TRBV13	TGTGCCAGCAGCTCCTCCCCAGGGGGGCCCAACTTC	CASSSSPGGPNF
TRBJ1-4	-	-	TRBV7-2	TGTGCCAGCAGCTTGTGGGGGACATACACAACTAATGAAAAACTGTTTTTT	CASSLWGTYTTNEKLFF
TRBJ1-1	-	-	TRBV2	TGTGCCAGCAGTCCACCCGGGAGGGGGAAGGGGAACACTGAAGCTTTCTTT	CASSPPGRGKGNTEAFF
TRBJ2-7	TRBD1	-	TRBV6-1	TGTGCCAGCAGTGATGACTGGGGGACAGGGGGATCCTACGAGCAGTACTTC	CASSDDWGTGGSYEQYF
TRBJ2-5	TRBD1	-	TRBV2	TGTGCCAGCAGCCGGGACAGGACCCTAAGGGGAGAGACCCAGTACTTC	CASSRDRTLRGETQYF
TRBJ1-2	TRBD1	-	TRBV19	TGTGCCAGTAGTTCCGGGACAGGGGGCGCCTTTGACTATGGCTACACCTTC	CASSSGTGGAFDYGYTF
TRBJ2-7	TRBD1	-	TRBV4-1	TGCGCCAGCAGCCAAGTTTGGGGGACAGCCTCCTACGAGCAGTACTTC	CASSQVWGTASYEQYF
TRBJ1-2	TRBD1	-	TRBV19	TGTGCCAGTAGCCAACTCGCAGGGGGCAGTTCCTATGGCTACACCTTC	CASSQLAGGSSYGYTF
TRBJ2-5	-	-	TRBV7-9	TGTGCCAGCAGCTTAGCGCAGTCTAGAGAGACCCAGTACTTC	CASSLAQSRETQYF
TRBJ2-5	TRBD2	-	TRBV28	TGTGCCAGCAGTTTGCCTAGCGGGGGTGGGGAGACCCAGTACTTC	CASSLPSGGGETQYF
TRBJ2-7	TRBD1	-	TRBV4-1	TGCGCCAGCAGCCAATCCGGGACAGGGATTTACGAGCAGTACTTC	CASSQSGTGIYEQYF
TRBJ2-3	TRBD2	-	TRBV2	TGTGCCAGCAGTGCGCCTAGCGGGGGGTCCTTTGATACGCAGTATTTT	CASSAPSGGSFDTQYF
TRBJ1-4	TRBD1	-	TRBV30	TGTGCCTGGAAAATCGGGACAGGGGATGAAAAACTGTTTTTT	CAWKIGTGDEKLFF
TRBJ1-1	-	-	TRBV29-1	TGCAGCGTTGGGCACGACACTGAAGCTTTCTTT	CSVGHDTEAFF
TRBJ2-3	TRBD2	-	TRBV7-3	TGTGCCAGCAGCCCCGGGACTAGCAGAGATACGCAGTATTTT	CASSPGTSRDTQYF
TRBJ2-2	-	-	TRBV7-9	TGTGCCAGCAGAAGAGGGGGACCGAACACCGGGGAGCTGTTTTTT	CASRRGGPNTGELFF
TRBJ1-2	-	-	TRBV6-1	TGTGCCAGCAGTGACAGGGGTTGGTATGGCTACACCTTC	CASSDRGWYGYTF
TRBJ1-6	TRBD1	once	TRBV11-2	TGTGCCAGCAGCACCCGGACAGGGCATAATTCACCCCTCCACTTT	CASSTRTGHNSPLHF
TRBJ1-1	TRBD1	-	TRBV2	TGTGCCAGCAGCCCCAAAACAGGGGGCGGCACTGAAGCTTTCTTT	CASSPKTGGGTEAFF
TRBJ2-5	-	-	TRBV18	TGTGCCAGCTCATATGGGGCGGAGGAGACCCAGTACTTC	CASSYGAEETQYF
TRBJ2-7	-	-	TRBV29-1	TGCAGCGTTAGCAGTCGCGGGGAGCAGTACTTC	CSVSSRGEQYF
TRBJ2-5	-	-	TRBV5-4	TGTGCCAGCAGCTTGGACCAGGGCGGAGAGACCCAGTACTTC	CASSLDQGGETQYF
TRBJ1-5	TRBD1	few	TRBV19	TGTGCCAGTAGTAGGTGGACAGGGTCGTATCAGCCCCAGCATTTT	CASSRWTGSYQPQHF
TRBJ1-1	-	once	TRBV30	TGTGCCGGTACACCGAACACTGAAGCTTTCTTT	CAGTPNTEAFF
TRBJ2-2	-	-	TRBV2	TGTGCCAGCAGTGAGACAGGGAACACCGGGGAGCTGTTTTTT	CASSETGNTGELFF
TRBJ1-2	-	-	TRBV6-5	TGTGCCAGCAGTAGGACAGCATATGGCTACACCTTC	CASSRTAYGYTF
TRBJ1-2	-	few	TRBV25-1	TGTGCCAGCAGTTCCCAGACAGGATCCTATGGCTACACCTTC	CASSSQTGSYGYTF
TRBJ2-2	TRBD1	-	TRBV7-8	TGTGCCAGCAGCGCGTCGACAGGGCCGAACACCGGGGAGCTGTTTTTT	CASSASTGPNTGELFF
TRBJ2-4	TRBD2	-	TRBV6-6	TGTGCCAGCACTAGCGGGGGGGTCGTCAAAAACATTCAGTACTTC	CASTSGGVVKNIQYF
TRBJ2-1	-	-	TRBV27	TGTGCCAGCAGTTTCTTACTGGGGGGTACACGCAATGAGCAGTTCTTC	CASSFLLGGTRNEQFF
TRBJ2-1	TRBD1	-	TRBV4-1	TGCGCCAGCAGCCCAGGACAGGGAATCTCCTACAATGAGCAGTTCTTC	CASSPGQGISYNEQFF
TRBJ2-6	-	-	TRBV18	TGTGCCAGCCAAGGCGGGGCCGGGGCCAACGTCCTGACTTTC	CASQGGAGANVLTF
TRBJ1-1	-	-	TRBV19	TGTGCCAGTAGTATAGGGGGGCTTGGCGGTGAAGCTTTCTTT	CASSIGGLGGEAFF
TRBJ1-5	TRBD1	few	TRBV19	TGTGCCAGTAGTGGGACAGGGGGTCCAAGCAATCAGCCCCAGCATTTT	CASSGTGGPSNQPQHF
TRBJ1-2	TRBD1	-	TRBV6-5	TGTGCCAGCAGTTTGACAGGGCAATTTACGGGGGGCTACACCTTC	CASSLTGQFTGGYTF
TRBJ2-1	TRBD1	-	TRBV5-1	TGCGCCAGCAGCCCCCGGGACAGGGACGGGAATGAGCAGTTCTTC	CASSPRDRDGNEQFF
TRBJ2-1	TRBD1	few	TRBV24-1	TGTGCCACCAGTGACCCGGACAGGGGGTCTGAGCAGTTCTTC	CATSDPDRGSEQFF
TRBJ2-5	-	once	TRBV11-3	TGTGCCAGCAGCTTAAGGGGCCAAGAGACCCAGTACTTC	CASSLRGQETQYF
TRBJ2-7	TRBD1	once	TRBV5-6	TGTGCCAGCAGCTTGGGACAGGGTGCTTACGAGCAGTACTTC	CASSLGQGAYEQYF